This record concerns one T cell receptor beta chain sequence. The target antigen is unknown. This sample was taken from a study of T cell repertoires in cytomegalovirus infection. Whole-study context: CMV epitopes, recently identified HLA-C-restricted and well-studied HLA-B-restricted, were used. Evidence of both CMV infection and a matching HLA type came from public TCR beta signatures. Study-level results: Summed frequency of shared TCR beta families picked out CMV carriers who also had the relevant HLA. In two of eight donors, the top clonotype was HLA-C-restricted CMV-specific.

TCRdb fed the reads into MiXCR, producing one record per CDR3 protein. This table has 40,000 to 55,000 distinct CDR3 sequences, over 15% appearing once. The germline V gene has CDR1 MNHEY and CDR2 SMNVEV (reference sequence). The CDR3 is 14 amino acids. Trimming removed 2 bases at V and 6 bases at J, with 13 bases between. The rearrangement joins TRBV27 to TRBJ1-2, with a tentative D call TRBD1 (5 bases). The sequence was collected from a human donor in good health (CMV status not recorded). Some clones in this sample may be carry-over from other donors' samples. The material sequenced was CD8+ T cells from cultured PBMCs, taken from culture after CMV antigen stimulation. The CDR3 bases are TGTGCCAGCAGTTTACGACCCAGGGTTGATGGCTACACCTTC. Residues: CASSLRPRVDGYTF.